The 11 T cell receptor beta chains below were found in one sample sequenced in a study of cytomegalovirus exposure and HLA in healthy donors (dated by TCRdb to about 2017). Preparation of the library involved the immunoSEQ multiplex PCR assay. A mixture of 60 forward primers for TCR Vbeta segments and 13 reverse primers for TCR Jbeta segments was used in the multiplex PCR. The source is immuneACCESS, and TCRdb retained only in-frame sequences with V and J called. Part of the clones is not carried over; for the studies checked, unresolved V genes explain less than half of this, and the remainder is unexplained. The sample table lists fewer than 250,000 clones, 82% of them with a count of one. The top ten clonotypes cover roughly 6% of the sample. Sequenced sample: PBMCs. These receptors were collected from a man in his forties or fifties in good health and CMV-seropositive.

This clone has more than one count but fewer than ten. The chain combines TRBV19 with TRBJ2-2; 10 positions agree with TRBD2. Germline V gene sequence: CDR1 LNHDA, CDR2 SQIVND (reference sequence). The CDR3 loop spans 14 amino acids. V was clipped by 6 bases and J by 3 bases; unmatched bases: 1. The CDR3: CASRTSGDTGELFF. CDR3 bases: TGTGCCAGTAGAACTAGCGGGGACACCGGGGAGCTGTTTTTT.

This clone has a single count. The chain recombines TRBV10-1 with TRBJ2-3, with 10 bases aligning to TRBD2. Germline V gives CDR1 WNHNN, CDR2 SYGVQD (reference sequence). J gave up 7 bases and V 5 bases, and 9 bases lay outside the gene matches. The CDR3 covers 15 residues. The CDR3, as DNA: TGCGCCAGCAGTTCCCTTAGCGGGAGGAATAATACGCAGTATTTT. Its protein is CASSSLSGRNNTQYF.

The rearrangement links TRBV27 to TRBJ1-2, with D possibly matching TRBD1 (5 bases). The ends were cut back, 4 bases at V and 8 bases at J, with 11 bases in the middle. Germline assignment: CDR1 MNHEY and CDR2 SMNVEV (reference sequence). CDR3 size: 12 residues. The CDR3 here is CASSSRDEGYTF. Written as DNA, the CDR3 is TGTGCCAGCAGTTCCAGGGATGAGGGCTACACCTTC.

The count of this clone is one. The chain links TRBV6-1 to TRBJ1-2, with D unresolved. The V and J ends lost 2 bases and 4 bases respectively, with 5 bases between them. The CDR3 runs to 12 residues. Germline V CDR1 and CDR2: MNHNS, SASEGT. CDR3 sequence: CASSESVYGYTF. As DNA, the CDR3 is TGTGCCAGCAGTGAATCAGTCTATGGCTACACCTTC.

The CDR3 spells CASSPLGTVNEQFF. CDR3 DNA: TGTGCCAGCAGTCCCCTTGGGACTGTCAATGAGCAGTTCTTC. This chain links TRBV27 with TRBJ2-1, with D perhaps matching TRBD2 (6 bases). The germline gives CDR1 MNHEY, CDR2 SMNVEV (reference sequence). V lost 5 bases to trimming and J lost 6 bases, with 14 bases between them. This CDR3 spans 14 amino acids.

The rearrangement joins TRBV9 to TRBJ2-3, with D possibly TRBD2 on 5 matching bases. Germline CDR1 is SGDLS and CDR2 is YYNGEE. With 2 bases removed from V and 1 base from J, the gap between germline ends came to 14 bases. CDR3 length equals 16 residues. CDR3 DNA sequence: TGTGCCAGCAGCGTGGTAGGTGGGAGTGGCACAGATACGCAGTATTTT. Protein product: CASSVVGGSGTDTQYF.

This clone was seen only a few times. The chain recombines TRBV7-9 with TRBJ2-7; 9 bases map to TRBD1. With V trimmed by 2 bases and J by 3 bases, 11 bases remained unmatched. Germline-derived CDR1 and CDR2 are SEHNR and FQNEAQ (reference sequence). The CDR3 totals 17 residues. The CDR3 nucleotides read TGTGCCAGCAGCTTATCACCCTGGCTGGACAGGGGCTACGAGCAGTACTTC. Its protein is CASSLSPWLDRGYEQYF.

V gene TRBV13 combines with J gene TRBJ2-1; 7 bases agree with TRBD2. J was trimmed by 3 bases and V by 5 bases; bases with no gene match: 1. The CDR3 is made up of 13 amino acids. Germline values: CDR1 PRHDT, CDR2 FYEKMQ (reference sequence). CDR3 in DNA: TGTGCCAGCAGCGGGGACTACTACAATGAGCAGTTCTTC. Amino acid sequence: CASSGDYYNEQFF.

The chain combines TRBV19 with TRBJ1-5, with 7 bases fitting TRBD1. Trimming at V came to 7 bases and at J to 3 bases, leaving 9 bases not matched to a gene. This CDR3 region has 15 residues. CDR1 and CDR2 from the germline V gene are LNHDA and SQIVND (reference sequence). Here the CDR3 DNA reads TGTGCCAGTACTAATGACAGGGCCCTCAATCAGCCCCAGCATTTT. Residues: CASTNDRALNQPQHF.

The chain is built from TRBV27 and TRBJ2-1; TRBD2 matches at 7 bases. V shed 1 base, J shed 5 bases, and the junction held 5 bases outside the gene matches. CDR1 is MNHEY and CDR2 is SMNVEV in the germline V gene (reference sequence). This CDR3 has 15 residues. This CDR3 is CASSLLGEGHNEQFF. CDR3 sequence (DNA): TGTGCCAGCAGTTTATTGGGGGAGGGCCACAATGAGCAGTTCTTC.

CDR3 in DNA: TGTGCCAGCAGTTTAGATCCGGGCACTGAAGCTTTCTTT. Its translation is CASSLDPGTEAFF. The chain employs TRBV27 and TRBJ1-1; D is unclear. The CDR3 consists of 13 residues. The germline gives CDR1 MNHEY, CDR2 SMNVEV (reference sequence). The V end was cut by 2 bases, the J end by 4 bases, with 8 bases between.